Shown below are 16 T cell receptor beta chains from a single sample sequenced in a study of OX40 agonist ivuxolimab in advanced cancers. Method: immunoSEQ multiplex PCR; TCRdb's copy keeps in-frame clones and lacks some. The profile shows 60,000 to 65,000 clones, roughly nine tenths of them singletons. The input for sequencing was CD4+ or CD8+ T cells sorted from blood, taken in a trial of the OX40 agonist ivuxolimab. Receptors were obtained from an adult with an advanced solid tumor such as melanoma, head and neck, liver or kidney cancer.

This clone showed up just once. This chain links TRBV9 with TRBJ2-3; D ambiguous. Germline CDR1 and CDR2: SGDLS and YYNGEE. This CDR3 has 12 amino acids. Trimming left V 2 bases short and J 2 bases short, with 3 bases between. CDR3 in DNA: TGTGCCAGCAGCGTTTTCACAGATACGCAGTATTTT. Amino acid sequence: CASSVFTDTQYF.

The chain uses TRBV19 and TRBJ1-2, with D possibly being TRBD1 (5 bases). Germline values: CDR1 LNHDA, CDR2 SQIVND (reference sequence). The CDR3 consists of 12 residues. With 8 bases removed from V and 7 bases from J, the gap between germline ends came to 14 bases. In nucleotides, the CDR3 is TGTGCCAGTGTTGCGTGGGGGGGTGGCTACACCTTC. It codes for CASVAWGGGYTF.

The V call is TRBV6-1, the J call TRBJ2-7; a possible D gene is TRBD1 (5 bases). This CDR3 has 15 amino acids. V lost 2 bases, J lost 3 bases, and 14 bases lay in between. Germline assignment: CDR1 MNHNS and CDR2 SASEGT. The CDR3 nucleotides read TGTGCCAGCAGTGAAACTCACCTCAGGGACTACGAGCAGTACTTC. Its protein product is CASSETHLRDYEQYF.

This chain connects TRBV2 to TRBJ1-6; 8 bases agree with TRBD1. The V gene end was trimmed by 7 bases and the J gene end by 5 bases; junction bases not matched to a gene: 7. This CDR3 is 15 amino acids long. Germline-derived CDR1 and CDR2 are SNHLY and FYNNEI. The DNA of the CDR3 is TGTGCCAGCACCAAGGACAGGGACAATAATTCACCCCTCCACTTT. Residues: CASTKDRDNNSPLHF.

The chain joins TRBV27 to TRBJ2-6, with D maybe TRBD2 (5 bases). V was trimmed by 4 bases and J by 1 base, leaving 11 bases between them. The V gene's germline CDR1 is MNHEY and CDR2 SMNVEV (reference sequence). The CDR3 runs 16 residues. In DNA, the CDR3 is TGTGCCAGCAGTTCCCCGTGGGAGTCTGGGGCCAACGTCCTGACTTTC. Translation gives CASSSPWESGANVLTF. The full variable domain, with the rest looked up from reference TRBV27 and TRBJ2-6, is EAQVTQNPRYLITVTGKKLTVTCSQNMNHEYMSWYRQDPGLGLRQIYYSMNVEVTDKGDVPEGYKVSRKEKRNFPLILESPSPNQTSLYFCASSSPWESGANVLTFGAGSRLTVL.

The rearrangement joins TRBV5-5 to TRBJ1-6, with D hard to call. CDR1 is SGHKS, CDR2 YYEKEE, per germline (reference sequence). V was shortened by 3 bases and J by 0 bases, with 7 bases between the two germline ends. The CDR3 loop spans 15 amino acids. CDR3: CASSSDPSYNSPLHF. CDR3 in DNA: TGTGCCAGCAGCTCGGACCCCTCCTATAATTCACCCCTCCACTTT.

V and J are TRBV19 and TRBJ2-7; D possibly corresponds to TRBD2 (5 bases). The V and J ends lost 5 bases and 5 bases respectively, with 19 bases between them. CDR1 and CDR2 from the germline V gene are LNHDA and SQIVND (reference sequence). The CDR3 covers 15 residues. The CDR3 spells CASSLMAGVGDEQYF. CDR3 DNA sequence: TGTGCCAGTAGTCTCATGGCCGGGGTCGGCGACGAGCAGTACTTC.

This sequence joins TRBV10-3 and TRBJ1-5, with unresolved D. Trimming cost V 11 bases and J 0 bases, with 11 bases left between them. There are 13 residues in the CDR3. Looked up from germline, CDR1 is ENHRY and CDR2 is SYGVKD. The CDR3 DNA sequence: TGTGCCGCGGCGCAAAATAGCAATCAGCCCCAGCATTTT. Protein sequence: CAAAQNSNQPQHF.

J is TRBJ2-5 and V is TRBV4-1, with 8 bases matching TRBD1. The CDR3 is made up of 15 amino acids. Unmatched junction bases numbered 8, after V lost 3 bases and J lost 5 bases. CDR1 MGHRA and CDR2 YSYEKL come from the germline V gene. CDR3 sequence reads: CASSHPDREVETQYF. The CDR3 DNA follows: TGCGCCAGCAGCCATCCGGACAGGGAAGTGGAGACCCAGTACTTC.

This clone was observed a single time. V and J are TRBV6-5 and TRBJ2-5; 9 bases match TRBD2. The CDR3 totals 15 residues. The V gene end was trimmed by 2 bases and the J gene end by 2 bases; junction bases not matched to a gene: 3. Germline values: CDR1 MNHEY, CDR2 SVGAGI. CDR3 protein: CASSYGGGVQETQYF. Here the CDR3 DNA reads TGTGCCAGCAGTTACGGCGGGGGGGTACAAGAGACCCAGTACTTC.

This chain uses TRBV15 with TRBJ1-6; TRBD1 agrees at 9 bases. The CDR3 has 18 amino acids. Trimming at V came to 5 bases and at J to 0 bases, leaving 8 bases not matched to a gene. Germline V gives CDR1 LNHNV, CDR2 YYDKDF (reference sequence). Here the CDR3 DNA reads TGTGCCACCAGCGGCAGCGGACAGGGGAGCTCCTATAATTCACCCCTCCACTTT. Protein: CATSGSGQGSSYNSPLHF.

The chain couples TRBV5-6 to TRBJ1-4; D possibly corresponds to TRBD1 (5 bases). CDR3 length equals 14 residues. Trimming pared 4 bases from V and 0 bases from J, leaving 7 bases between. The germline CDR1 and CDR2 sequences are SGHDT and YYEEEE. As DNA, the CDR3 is TGTGCCAGCAGCGGGGCCTCAACTAATGAAAAACTGTTTTTT. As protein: CASSGASTNEKLFF.

The CDR3 DNA reads TGTGCCAGCAGCGTAGCTACAGGGACAGGGGCCCAAGAGACCCAGTACTTC. This sequence encodes CASSVATGTGAQETQYF. The chain uses TRBV9 and TRBJ2-5, with 10 bases lining up with TRBD1. Germline V CDR1 and CDR2: SGDLS, YYNGEE. The CDR3 runs to 17 residues. Losses at the gene ends were 0 bases for V and 1 base for J; bases not matched to a gene: 6.

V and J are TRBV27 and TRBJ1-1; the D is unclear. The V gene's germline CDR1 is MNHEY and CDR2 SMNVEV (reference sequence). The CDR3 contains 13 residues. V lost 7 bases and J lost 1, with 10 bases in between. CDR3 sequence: CASKNWENTEAFF. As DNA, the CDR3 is TGTGCCAGCAAGAATTGGGAGAACACTGAAGCTTTCTTT.

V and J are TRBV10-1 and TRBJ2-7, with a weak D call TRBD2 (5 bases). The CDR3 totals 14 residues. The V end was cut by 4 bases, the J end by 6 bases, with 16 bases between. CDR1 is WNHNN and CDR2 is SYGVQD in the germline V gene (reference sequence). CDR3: CASSVGAGLGEQYF. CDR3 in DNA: TGCGCCAGCAGTGTGGGAGCTGGGCTGGGCGAGCAGTACTTC.

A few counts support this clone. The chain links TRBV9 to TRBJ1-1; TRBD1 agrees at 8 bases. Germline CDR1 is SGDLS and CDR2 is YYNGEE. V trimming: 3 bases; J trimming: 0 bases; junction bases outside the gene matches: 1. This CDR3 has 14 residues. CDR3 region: CASSEDRVNTEAFF. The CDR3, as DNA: TGTGCCAGCAGCGAGGACAGGGTGAACACTGAAGCTTTCTTT.